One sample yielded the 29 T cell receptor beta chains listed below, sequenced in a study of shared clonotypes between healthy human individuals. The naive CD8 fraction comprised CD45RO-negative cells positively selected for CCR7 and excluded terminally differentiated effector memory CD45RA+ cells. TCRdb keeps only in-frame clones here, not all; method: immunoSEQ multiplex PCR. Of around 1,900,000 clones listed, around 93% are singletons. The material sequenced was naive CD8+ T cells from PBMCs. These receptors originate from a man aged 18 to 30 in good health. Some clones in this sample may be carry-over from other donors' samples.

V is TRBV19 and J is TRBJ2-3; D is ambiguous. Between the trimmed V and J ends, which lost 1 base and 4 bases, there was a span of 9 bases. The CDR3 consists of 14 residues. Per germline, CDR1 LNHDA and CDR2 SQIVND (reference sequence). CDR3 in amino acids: CASSIAGSADTQYF. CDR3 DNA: TGTGCCAGTAGTATAGCCGGTAGTGCAGATACGCAGTATTTT.

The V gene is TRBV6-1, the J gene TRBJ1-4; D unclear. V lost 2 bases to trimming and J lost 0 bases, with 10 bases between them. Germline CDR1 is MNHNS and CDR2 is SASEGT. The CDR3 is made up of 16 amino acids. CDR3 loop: CASSEIRSPTNEKLFF. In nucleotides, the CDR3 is TGTGCCAGCAGTGAAATAAGATCACCAACTAATGAAAAACTGTTTTTT.

This chain's CDR3 is CASSTITGTVNTEAFF. The CDR3 region has the DNA TGTGCCAGTAGTACAATAACCGGGACGGTGAACACTGAAGCTTTCTTT. The gene calls are TRBV19 and TRBJ1-1, with D possibly being TRBD1 (5 bases). V was trimmed by 4 bases and J by 0 bases, leaving 15 bases between them. This CDR3 has 16 amino acids. Germline V gene sequence: CDR1 LNHDA, CDR2 SQIVND (reference sequence).

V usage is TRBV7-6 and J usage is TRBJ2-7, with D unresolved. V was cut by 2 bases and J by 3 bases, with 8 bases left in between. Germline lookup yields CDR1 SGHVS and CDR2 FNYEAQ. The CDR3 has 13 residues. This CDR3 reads CASSLFPLYEQYF. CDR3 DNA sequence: TGTGCCAGCAGCTTATTCCCGCTCTACGAGCAGTACTTC. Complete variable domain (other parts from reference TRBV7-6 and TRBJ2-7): GAGVSQSPRYKVTKRGQDVALRCDPISGHVSLYWYRQALGQGPEFLTYFNYEAQQDKSGLPNDRFSAERPEGSISTLTIQRTEQRDSAMYRCASSLFPLYEQYFGPGTRLTVT.

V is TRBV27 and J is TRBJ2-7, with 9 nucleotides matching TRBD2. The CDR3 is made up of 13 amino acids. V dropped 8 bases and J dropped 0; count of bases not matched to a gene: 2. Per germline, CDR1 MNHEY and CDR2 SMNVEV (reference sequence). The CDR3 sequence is CASSAGGSYEQYF. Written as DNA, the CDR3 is TGTGCCAGCTCAGCGGGGGGCTCCTACGAGCAGTACTTC.

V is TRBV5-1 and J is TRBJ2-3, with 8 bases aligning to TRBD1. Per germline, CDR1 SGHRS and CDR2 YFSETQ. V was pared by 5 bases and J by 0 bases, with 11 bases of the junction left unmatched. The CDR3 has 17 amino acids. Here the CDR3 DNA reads TGCGCCAGCAGAACGGACAGGGAACAAGATAGCACAGATACGCAGTATTTT. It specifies CASRTDREQDSTDTQYF.

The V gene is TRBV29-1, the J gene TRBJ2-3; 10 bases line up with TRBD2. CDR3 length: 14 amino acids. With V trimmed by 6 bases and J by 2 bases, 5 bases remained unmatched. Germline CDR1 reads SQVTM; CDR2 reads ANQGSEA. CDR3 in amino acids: CSVELAGATDTQYF. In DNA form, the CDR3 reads TGCAGCGTGGAGCTAGCGGGAGCCACAGATACGCAGTATTTT.

CDR3 amino acids: CASSPAGLAGKNIQYF. In DNA, the CDR3 is TGTGCCAGCAGCCCGGCCGGACTAGCGGGAAAAAACATTCAGTACTTC. J is TRBJ2-4 and V is TRBV13, with 12 positions matching TRBD2. Germline values: CDR1 PRHDT, CDR2 FYEKMQ (reference sequence). CDR3 length equals 16 residues. The J segment lost 4 bases and the V segment lost 5 bases, leaving 6 bases of the junction unmatched.

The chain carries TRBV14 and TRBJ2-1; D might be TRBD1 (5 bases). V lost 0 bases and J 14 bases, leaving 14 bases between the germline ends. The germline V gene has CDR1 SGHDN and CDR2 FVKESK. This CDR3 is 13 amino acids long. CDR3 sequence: CASSQDRLGHKFF. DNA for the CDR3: TGTGCCAGCAGCCAAGATAGGCTGGGGCATAAGTTCTTC.

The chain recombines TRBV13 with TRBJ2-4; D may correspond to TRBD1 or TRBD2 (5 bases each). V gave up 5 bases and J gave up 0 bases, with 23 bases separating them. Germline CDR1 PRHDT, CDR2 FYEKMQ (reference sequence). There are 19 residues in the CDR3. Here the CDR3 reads CASSGETDFHSLAKNIQYF. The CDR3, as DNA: TGTGCCAGCAGCGGGGAGACAGACTTCCACTCCCTAGCCAAAAACATTCAGTACTTC.

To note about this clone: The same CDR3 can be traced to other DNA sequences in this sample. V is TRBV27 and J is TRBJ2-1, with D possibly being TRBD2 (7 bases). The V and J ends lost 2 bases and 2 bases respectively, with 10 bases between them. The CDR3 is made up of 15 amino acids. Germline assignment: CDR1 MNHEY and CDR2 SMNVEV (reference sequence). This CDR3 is CASSLRGGPYNEQFF. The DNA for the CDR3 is TGTGCCAGCAGTTTAAGGGGGGGGCCCTACAATGAGCAGTTCTTC.

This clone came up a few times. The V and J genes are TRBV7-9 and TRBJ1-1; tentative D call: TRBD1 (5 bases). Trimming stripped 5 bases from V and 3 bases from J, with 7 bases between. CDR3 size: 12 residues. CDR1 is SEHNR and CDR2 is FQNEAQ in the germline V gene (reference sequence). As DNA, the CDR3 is TGTGCCAGCAGCCTCAGGGACACTGAAGCTTTCTTT. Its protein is CASSLRDTEAFF.

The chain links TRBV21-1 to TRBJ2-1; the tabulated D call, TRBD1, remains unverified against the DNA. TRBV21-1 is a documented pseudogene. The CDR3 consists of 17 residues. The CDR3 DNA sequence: TGTGCCAGCTCGCCCGCTCTAAGGACAGGGTTTGTCAATGAGCAGTTCTTC. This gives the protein CASSPALRTGFVNEQFF.

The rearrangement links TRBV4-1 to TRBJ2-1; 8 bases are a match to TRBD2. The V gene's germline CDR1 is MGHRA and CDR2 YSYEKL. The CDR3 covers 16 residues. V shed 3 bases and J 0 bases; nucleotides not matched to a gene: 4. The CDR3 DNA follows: TGCGCCAGCAGCCATGCCGGGACTAGCTCCTACAATGAGCAGTTCTTC. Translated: CASSHAGTSSYNEQFF.

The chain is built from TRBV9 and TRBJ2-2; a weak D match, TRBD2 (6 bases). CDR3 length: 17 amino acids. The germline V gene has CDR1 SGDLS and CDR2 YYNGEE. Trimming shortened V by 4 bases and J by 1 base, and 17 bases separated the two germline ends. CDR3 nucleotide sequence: TGTGCCAGCAGCCCTGGAGGGGACCTTAAGAACACCGGGGAGCTGTTTTTT. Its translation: CASSPGGDLKNTGELFF.

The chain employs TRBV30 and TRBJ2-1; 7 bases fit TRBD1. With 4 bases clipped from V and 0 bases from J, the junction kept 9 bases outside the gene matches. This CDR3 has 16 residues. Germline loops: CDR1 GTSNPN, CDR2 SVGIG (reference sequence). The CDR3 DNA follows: TGTGCCTGGACCTATATGACAGGGAGCTCCTACAATGAGCAGTTCTTC. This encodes CAWTYMTGSSYNEQFF.

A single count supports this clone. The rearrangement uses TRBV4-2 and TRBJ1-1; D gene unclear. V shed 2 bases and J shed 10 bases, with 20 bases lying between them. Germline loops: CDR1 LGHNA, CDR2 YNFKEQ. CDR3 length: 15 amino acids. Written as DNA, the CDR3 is TGTGCCAGCAGCCAAATGATTAGTGCCCTCCTCCCAGCTTTCTTT. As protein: CASSQMISALLPAFF.

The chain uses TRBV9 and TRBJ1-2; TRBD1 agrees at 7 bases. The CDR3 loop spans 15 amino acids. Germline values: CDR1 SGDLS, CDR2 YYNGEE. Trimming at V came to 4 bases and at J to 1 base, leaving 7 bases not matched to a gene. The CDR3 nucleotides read TGTGCCAGCAGCCCACGGGACAGAGATAACTATGGCTACACCTTC. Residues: CASSPRDRDNYGYTF.

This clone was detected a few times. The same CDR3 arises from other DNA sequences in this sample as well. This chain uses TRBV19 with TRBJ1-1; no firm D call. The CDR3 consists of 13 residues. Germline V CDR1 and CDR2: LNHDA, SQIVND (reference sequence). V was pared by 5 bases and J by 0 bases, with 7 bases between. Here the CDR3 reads CASSLTVNTEAFF. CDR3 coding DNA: TGTGCCAGTAGTCTAACGGTGAACACTGAAGCTTTCTTT. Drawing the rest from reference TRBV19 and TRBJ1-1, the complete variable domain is DGGITQSPKYLFRKEGQNVTLSCEQNLNHDAMYWYRQDPGQGLRLIYYSQIVNDFQKGDIAEGYSVSREKKESFPLTVTSAQKNPTAFYLCASSLTVNTEAFFGQGTRLTVV.

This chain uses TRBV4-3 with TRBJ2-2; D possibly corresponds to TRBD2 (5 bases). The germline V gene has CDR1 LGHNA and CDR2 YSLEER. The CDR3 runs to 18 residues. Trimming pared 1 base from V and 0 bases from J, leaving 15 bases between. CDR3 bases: TGCGCCAGCAGCCAAGGGCGGGTCCAGCCATCGAACACCGGGGAGCTGTTTTTT. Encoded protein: CASSQGRVQPSNTGELFF.

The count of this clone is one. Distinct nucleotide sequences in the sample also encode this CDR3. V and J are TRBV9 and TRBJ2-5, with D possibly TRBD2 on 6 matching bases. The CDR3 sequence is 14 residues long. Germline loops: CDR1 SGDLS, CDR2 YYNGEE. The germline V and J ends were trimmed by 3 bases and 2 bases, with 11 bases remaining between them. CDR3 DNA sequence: TGTGCCAGCAGCGGGGGAGGAGTTCAAGAGACCCAGTACTTC. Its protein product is CASSGGGVQETQYF.

This CDR3 is CASSHHPGTDFADTQYF. The CDR3 DNA reads TGCGCCAGCAGCCATCACCCCGGGACAGATTTTGCAGATACGCAGTATTTT. J is TRBJ2-3 and V is TRBV4-1, with 7 nucleotides matching TRBD1. This CDR3 has 17 amino acids. The germline V gene encodes CDR1 MGHRA and CDR2 YSYEKL. J gave up 4 bases and V 3 bases, and 13 bases lay outside the gene matches.

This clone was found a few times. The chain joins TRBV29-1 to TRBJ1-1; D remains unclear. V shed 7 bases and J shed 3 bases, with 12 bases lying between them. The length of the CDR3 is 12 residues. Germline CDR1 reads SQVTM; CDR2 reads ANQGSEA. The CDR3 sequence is CSGHFGDTEAFF. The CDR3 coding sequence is TGCAGCGGCCACTTCGGAGACACTGAAGCTTTCTTT.

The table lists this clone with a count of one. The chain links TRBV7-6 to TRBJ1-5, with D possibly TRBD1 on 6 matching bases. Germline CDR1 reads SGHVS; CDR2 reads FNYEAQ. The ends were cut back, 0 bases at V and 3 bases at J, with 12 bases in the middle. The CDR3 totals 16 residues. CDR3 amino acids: CASSLAGGGPNQPQHF. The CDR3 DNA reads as TGTGCCAGCAGCTTAGCGGGCGGGGGGCCCAATCAGCCCCAGCATTTT.

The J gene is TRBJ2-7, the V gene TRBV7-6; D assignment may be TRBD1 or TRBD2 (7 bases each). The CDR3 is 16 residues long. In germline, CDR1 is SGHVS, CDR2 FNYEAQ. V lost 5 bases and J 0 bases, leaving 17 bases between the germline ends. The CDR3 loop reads CASSLTGEGVSYEQYF. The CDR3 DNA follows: TGTGCCAGCAGCCTAACAGGGGAGGGAGTCTCCTACGAGCAGTACTTC.

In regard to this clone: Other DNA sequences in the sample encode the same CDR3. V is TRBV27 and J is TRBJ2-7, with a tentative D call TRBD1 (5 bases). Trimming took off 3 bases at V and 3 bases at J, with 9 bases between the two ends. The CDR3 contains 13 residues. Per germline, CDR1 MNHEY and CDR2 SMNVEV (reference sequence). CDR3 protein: CASSFGARYEQYF. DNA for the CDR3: TGTGCCAGCAGTTTTGGGGCGCGCTACGAGCAGTACTTC.

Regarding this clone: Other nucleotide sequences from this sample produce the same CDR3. CDR3 sequence (DNA): TGTGCCAGCAGCGTAGGTGACACCTACAATGAGCAGTTCTTC. This gives the protein CASSVGDTYNEQFF. The chain carries TRBV9 and TRBJ2-1, with no clear D. This CDR3 contains 14 residues. V was pared by 0 bases and J by 2 bases, with 6 bases between. Germline V gene lookup returns CDR1 SGDLS and CDR2 YYNGEE.

CDR3 in DNA: TGTGCCAGCCTCGAATGGGCAAAAACTGAAGCTTTCTTT. It is translated as CASLEWAKTEAFF. The chain joins TRBV2 to TRBJ1-1; D uncertain. Germline V gene sequence: CDR1 SNHLY, CDR2 FYNNEI. The V end lost 8 bases, the J end lost 5 bases, and 15 bases lay between the germline ends. The CDR3 is made up of 13 amino acids.

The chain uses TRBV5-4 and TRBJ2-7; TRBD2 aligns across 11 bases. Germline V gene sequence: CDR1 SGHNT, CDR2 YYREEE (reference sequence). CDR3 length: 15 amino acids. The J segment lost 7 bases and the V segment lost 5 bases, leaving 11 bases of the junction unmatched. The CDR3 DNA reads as TGTGCCAGCAGTCCCTCGCTAGCGGGAGGTGAAGAGCAGTACTTC. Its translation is CASSPSLAGGEEQYF.